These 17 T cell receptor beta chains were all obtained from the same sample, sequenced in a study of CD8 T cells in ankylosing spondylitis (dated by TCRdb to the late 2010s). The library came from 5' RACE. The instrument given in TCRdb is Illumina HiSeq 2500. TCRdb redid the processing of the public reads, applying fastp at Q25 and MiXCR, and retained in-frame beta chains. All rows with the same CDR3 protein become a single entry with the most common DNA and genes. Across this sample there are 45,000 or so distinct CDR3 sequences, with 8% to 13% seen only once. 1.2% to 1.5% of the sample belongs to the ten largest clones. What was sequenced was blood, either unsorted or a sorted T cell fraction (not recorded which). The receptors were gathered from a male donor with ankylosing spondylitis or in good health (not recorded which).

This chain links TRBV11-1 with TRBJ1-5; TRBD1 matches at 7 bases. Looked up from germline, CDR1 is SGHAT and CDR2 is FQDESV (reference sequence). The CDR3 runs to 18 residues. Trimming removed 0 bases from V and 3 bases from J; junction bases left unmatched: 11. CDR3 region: CASSLAAGGPYFNQPQHF. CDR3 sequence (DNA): TGTGCCAGCAGCTTAGCCGCAGGGGGACCCTATTTCAATCAGCCCCAGCATTTT.

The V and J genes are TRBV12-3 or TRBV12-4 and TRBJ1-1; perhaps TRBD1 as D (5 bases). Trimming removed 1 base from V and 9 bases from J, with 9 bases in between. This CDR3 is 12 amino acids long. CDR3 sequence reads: CASSLGQTQAFF. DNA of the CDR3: TGTGCCAGCAGTTTAGGACAGACCCAAGCTTTCTTT.

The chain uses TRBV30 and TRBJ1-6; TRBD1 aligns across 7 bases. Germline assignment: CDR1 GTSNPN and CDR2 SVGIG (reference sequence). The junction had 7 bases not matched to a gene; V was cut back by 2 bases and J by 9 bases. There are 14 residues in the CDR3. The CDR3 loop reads CAWSQAQGGSPLHF. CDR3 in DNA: TGTGCCTGGAGTCAGGCGCAGGGGGGTTCACCCCTCCACTTT.

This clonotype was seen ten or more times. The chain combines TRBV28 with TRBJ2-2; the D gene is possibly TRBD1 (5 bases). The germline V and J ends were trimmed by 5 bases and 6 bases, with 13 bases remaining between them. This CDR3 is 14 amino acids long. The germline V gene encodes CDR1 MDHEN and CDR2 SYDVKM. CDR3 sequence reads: CASSAIQVAGELFF. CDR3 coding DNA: TGTGCCAGCAGTGCAATACAGGTTGCCGGGGAGCTGTTTTTT. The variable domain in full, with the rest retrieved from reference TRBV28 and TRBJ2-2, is DVKVTQSSRYLVKRTGEKVFLECVQDMDHENMFWYRQDPGLGLRLIYFSYDVKMKEKGDIPEGYSVSREKKERFSLILESASTNQTSMYLCASSAIQVAGELFFGEGSRLTVL.

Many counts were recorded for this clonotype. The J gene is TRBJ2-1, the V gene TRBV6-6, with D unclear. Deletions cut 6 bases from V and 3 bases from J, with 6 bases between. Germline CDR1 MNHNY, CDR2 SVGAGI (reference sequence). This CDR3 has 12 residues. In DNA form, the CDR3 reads TGTGCCAGCAGCCCAATCTACAATGAGCAGTTCTTC. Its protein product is CASSPIYNEQFF.

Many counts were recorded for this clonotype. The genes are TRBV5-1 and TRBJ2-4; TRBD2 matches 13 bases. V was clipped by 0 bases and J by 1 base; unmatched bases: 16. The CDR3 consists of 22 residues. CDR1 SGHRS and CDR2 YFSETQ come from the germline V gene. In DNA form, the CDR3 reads TGCGCCAGCAGCTTGGGACTAGCGGGGGGCTATGATCTTGTAGCGGCCAAAAACATTCAGTACTTC. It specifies CASSLGLAGGYDLVAAKNIQYF.

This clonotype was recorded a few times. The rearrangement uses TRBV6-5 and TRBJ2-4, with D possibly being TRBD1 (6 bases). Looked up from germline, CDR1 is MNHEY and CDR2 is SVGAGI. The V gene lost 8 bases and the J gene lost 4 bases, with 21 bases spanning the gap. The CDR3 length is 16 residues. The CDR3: CASGTSLGTAKNIQYF. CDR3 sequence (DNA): TGTGCCAGCGGGACAAGCCTCGGGACGGCAAAAAACATTCAGTACTTC.

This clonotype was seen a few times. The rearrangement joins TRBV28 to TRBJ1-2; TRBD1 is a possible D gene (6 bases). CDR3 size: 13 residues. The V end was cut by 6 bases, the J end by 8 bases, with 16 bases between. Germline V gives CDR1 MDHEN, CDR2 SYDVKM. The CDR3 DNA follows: TGTGCCAGCAGGGGTCCGGGGGCTCGGGGCTACACCTTC. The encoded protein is CASRGPGARGYTF.

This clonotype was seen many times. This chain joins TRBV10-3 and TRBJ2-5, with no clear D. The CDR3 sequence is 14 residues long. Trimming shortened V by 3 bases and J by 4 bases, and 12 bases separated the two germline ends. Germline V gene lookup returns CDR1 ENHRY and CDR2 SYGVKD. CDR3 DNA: TGTGCCATCAGTGACACGCCGTCGTCAGAGACCCAGTACTTC. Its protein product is CAISDTPSSETQYF.

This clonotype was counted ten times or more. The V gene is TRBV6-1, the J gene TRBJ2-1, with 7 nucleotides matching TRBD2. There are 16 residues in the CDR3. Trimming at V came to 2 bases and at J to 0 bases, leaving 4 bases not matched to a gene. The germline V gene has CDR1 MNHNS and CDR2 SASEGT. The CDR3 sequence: CASSELWGGSYNEQFF. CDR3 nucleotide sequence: TGTGCCAGCAGTGAATTGTGGGGGGGCTCCTACAATGAGCAGTTCTTC.

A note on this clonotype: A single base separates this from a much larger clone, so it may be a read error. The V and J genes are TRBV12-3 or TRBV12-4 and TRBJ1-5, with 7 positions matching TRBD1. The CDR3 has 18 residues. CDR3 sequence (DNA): TGTACCAGCAGTTTAGGAACAGGGGATACCTATAGCAATCAGCCCCAGCATTTT. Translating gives CTSSLGTGDTYSNQPQHF.

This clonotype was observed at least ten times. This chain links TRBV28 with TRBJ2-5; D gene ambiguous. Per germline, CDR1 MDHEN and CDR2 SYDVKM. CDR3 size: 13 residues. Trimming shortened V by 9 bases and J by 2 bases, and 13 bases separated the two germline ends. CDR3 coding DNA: TGTGCCAGTTGTGGATCCGGACAAGAGACCCAGTACTTC. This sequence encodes CASCGSGQETQYF.

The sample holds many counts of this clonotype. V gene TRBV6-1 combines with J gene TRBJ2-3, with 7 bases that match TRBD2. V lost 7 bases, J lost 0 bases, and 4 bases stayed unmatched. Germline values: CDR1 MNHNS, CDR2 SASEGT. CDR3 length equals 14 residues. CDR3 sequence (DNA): TGTGCCAGCAAGCGAGCGGGGAGCACAGATACGCAGTATTTT. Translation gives CASKRAGSTDTQYF.

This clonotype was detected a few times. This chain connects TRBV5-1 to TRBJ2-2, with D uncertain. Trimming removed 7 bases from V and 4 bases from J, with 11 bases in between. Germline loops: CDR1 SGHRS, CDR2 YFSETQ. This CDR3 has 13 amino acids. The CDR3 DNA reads TGCGCCAGCGCGCCGCCGGGCACCGGGGAGCTGTTTTTT. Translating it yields CASAPPGTGELFF.

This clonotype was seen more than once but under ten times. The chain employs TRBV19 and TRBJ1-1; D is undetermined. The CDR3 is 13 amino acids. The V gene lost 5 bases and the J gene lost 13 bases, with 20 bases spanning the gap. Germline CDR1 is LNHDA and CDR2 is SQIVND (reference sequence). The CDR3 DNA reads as TGTGCCAGTAGTTTCAGGCCCGACCCGAACGTTTTCTTT. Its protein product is CASSFRPDPNVFF.

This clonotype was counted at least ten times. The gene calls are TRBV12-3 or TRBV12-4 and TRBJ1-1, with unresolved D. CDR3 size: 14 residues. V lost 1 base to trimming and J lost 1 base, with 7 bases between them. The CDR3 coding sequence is TGTGCCAGCAGTTTAGACGCACGGAACACTGAAGCTTTCTTT. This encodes CASSLDARNTEAFF.

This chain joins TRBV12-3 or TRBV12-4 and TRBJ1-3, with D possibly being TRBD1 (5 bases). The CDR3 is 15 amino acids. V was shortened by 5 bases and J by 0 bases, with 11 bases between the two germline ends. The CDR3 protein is CASSGTVRSGNTIYF. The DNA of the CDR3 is TGTGCCAGCAGTGGGACGGTCCGCTCTGGAAACACCATATATTTT.